Listed here is a single TCR beta chain. The data stem from a study of graft-versus-host responses after intestinal transplantation. Across the whole study: Recipients got multivisceral, liver-intestinal, or isolated intestinal transplants.

Per the germline V gene, CDR1 is MNHNS and CDR2 is SASEGT. With 2 bases clipped from V and 5 bases from J, the junction kept 6 bases outside the gene matches. CDR3 length: 15 amino acids. The repertoire was sequenced with immunoSEQ multiplex PCR; TCRdb's copy has only in-frame clones and lacks some. The data hold about 19,000 clones, with roughly 90% observed a single time. The sequencing here drew on PBMCs, taken approximately 370 days after transplant. J is TRBJ2-7 and V is TRBV6-1; 10 bases map to TRBD2. The clonotype originates from a human patient who received an intestinal transplant, so some T cells may come from the graft donor. CDR3 region: CASSELSSGSNEQYF. The CDR3 nucleotides read TGTGCCAGCAGTGAATTGTCTAGCGGGAGTAACGAGCAGTACTTC.